One sample yielded the 7 T cell receptor beta chains listed below, sequenced in a study of cytomegalovirus exposure and HLA in healthy donors. The study ran its PCR with 60 Vbeta and 13 Jbeta primers. Libraries were prepared by immunoSEQ multiplex PCR; TCRdb keeps only in-frame clonotypes and omits some of them. The profile shows 200,000 to 250,000 clones, 75% to 85% of them singletons. The specimen sequenced was PBMCs. These receptors were obtained from a woman aged 40 to 50 in good health and CMV-seronegative.

The rearrangement links TRBV30 to TRBJ2-1, with no clear D. V gave up 4 bases and J gave up 5 bases, with 21 bases separating them. The CDR3 extends over 16 amino acids. CDR1 GTSNPN and CDR2 SVGIG come from the germline V gene (reference sequence). CDR3 protein: CAWTRLPLGVDNEQFF. As DNA, the CDR3 is TGTGCCTGGACGCGTCTACCCCTTGGAGTGGACAATGAGCAGTTCTTC.

The rearrangement links TRBV7-3 to TRBJ2-2; 11 bases line up with TRBD2. Germline V gene lookup returns CDR1 SGHTA and CDR2 FQGTGA. The CDR3 spans 14 residues. The V segment lost 5 bases and the J segment 6 bases; nucleotides outside the gene matches: 2. Here the CDR3 DNA reads TGTGCCAGCAGCATTAGCGGGAGGGCCGGGGAGCTGTTTTTT. It is translated as CASSISGRAGELFF.

J is TRBJ2-7 and V is TRBV7-8, with 9 bases matching TRBD2. The ends lost 8 bases at V and 2 bases at J; junction bases unmatched: 10. This CDR3 comprises 15 residues. Germline CDR1 is SGHVS and CDR2 is FQNEAQ. CDR3 amino acids: CASQNRREGPYEQYF. CDR3 sequence (DNA): TGTGCCAGCCAAAATAGGCGGGAGGGCCCCTACGAGCAGTACTTC.

The V call is TRBV7-9, the J call TRBJ2-2; TRBD1 aligns across 8 bases. This CDR3 has 16 amino acids. The J segment lost 1 base and the V segment lost 6 bases, leaving 7 bases of the junction unmatched. Germline assignment: CDR1 SEHNR and CDR2 FQNEAQ (reference sequence). Here the CDR3 DNA reads TGTGCCAGCAGTTACACAGGGGGACTGAACACCGGGGAGCTGTTTTTT. It encodes CASSYTGGLNTGELFF.

This sequence joins TRBV4-1 and TRBJ2-5, with 7 bases matching TRBD2. CDR1 is MGHRA and CDR2 is YSYEKL in the germline V gene. The CDR3 length is 15 residues. V gave up 1 base and J gave up 1 base; unmatched junction bases: 3. The CDR3 spells CASSQGGRGQETQYF. In DNA form, the CDR3 reads TGCGCCAGCAGCCAAGGAGGGAGGGGCCAAGAGACCCAGTACTTC.

The rearrangement joins TRBV29-1 to TRBJ2-5, with a weak D call TRBD2 (5 bases). CDR3 length: 13 amino acids. With 3 bases removed from V and 5 bases from J, the gap between germline ends came to 13 bases. Germline V CDR1 and CDR2: SQVTM, ANQGSEA. The CDR3: CSVEYGVVETQYF. CDR3 DNA: TGCAGCGTTGAGTACGGGGTGGTTGAGACCCAGTACTTC.

This rearrangement joins TRBV27 to TRBJ2-2; D call uncertain. CDR1 is MNHEY, CDR2 SMNVEV, per germline (reference sequence). Between the trimmed V and J ends, which lost 5 bases and 0 bases, there was a span of 7 bases. The CDR3 sequence is 14 residues long. The CDR3 DNA reads as TGTGCCAGCAGTGACGGGTCGAACACCGGGGAGCTGTTTTTT. It is translated as CASSDGSNTGELFF.